This TCR beta chain was observed in a study of PD-1 blockade in mismatch repair-deficient tumors. Study summary: Enrolled about 2012-2017, patients had progressing, pretreated mismatch repair-deficient cancers of around 12 types.

TCRs were sequenced from a few patients responding to pembrolizumab. The germline V gene has CDR1 SGHNT and CDR2 YYREEE (reference sequence). The V gene lost 0 bases and the J gene lost 4 bases, with 9 bases spanning the gap. The CDR3 has 14 residues. As concerns this clone: Other DNA sequences within the sample encode an identical CDR3.

The protocol was immunoSEQ multiplex PCR, while the TCRdb copy is restricted to in-frame clones and leaves out a portion. The sample yields 100,000 to 150,000 clones, about 90% seen once. The chain links TRBV5-4 to TRBJ2-3; TRBD2 is a possible D gene (5 bases). The sequenced sample was peripheral blood, obtained approximately 70 weeks after starting pembrolizumab. The TCR comes from an adult with mismatch repair-deficient cancer. In DNA form, the CDR3 reads TGTGCCAGCAGCTTGGACCTGAGGGCAGATACGCAGTATTTT. It yields the protein CASSLDLRADTQYF. Filled out from reference TRBV5-4 and TRBJ2-3, the complete variable domain reads ETGVTQSPTHLIKTRGQQVTLRCSSQSGHNTVSWYQQALGQGPQFIFQYYREEENGRGNFPPRFSGLQFPNYSSELNVNALELDDSALYLCASSLDLRADTQYFGPGTRLTVL.